This T cell receptor (beta chain) was recovered during a study of blood T cell repertoires in COVID-19. Study-wide context: Samples taken during acute and convalescent COVID-19 were collected in the United States, Italy and Spain.

Study processing details: Amplified reference gene primers provided the basis for estimating nucleated cell counts. Method: immunoSEQ multiplex PCR; TCRdb's copy keeps in-frame clones and lacks some. Clone size and V and J calls were adopted from that table, with D and trimming inferred from the DNA. This table has roughly 80,000 clones, more than 90% appearing once. Germline values: CDR1 SGDLS, CDR2 YYNGEE. The CDR3 totals 14 residues. The V end lost 4 bases, the J end lost 6 bases, and 13 bases lay between the germline ends. This chain uses TRBV9 with TRBJ2-2, with D perhaps TRBD2 (5 bases). The origin of this receptor is a woman older than 75 with active or convalescent COVID-19. Sequenced material: peripheral blood. The CDR3 is CASSPHLAPGELFF. In DNA form, the CDR3 reads TGTGCCAGCAGCCCGCACTTAGCGCCCGGGGAGCTGTTTTTT.